The TCR beta chain under discussion was sequenced for a study of CXCR3-negative and CXCR3-positive naive CD8 T cells. Study results and limitations: Higher TRB CDR3 hydrophobicity marked CXCR3-positive naive cells relative to CXCR3-negative naive cells. The majority of assays used fresh PBMCs, and CXCR3 expression partially decreased after cryopreservation.

UMI-labeled 5' RACE yielded the TRB cDNA libraries. From its re-call of the 5' RACE reads, TCRdb lists each CDR3 protein once, without DNA. Here the sample table reports over 35,000 distinct CDR3 sequences. Germline CDR1 is LGHNA and CDR2 is YSLEER. There are 16 residues in the CDR3. In the case of this clonotype: Its antigen is not identified.

The clonotype was recovered from a human donor in good health. Some clones in this sample may be carry-over from other donors' samples. The chain links TRBV4-3 to TRBJ2-7; TCRdb's D call of TRBD2 is untestable without DNA. The sequenced sample consisted of naive CXCR3- CD8+ T cells from blood. The subset was: CD45RO-CCR7+CD27+CD95- naive CD8+ T cells lacking CXCR3 (TNR3-). The CDR3 here is CASSHGTSGATYEQYF.